These 18 T cell receptor beta chains were all obtained from the same sample, sequenced in a study of a mutant IDH1 vaccine in newly diagnosed glioma. Sample time point: week 5, during vaccination. Vaccination used 300 ug of mutant IDH1 20-mer peptide per dose, with topical imiquimod. The antigens of these receptors remain unknown. Assay used: immunoSEQ multiplex PCR; TCRdb lists only in-frame clones, some missing. The sample yields 45,000 to 55,000 clones, approximately 78% seen once. The sequencing here drew on PBMCs, taken from a glioma patient whose treatment included an IDH1 peptide vaccine. The receptors originated from a middle-aged woman with glioma.

This clone was observed once. V usage is TRBV7-8 and J usage is TRBJ1-3; 7 bases agree with TRBD1. Trimming at V came to 3 bases and at J to 0 bases, leaving 8 bases not matched to a gene. The CDR3 has 17 amino acids. Germline lookup yields CDR1 SGHVS and CDR2 FQNEAQ. The CDR3 DNA follows: TGTGCCAGCAGCTTTACCTGGGGACAGAGCTCTGGAAACACCATATATTTT. This encodes CASSFTWGQSSGNTIYF.

V is TRBV5-1 and J is TRBJ1-2; TRBD1 agrees at 7 bases. The CDR3 runs 14 residues. Germline values: CDR1 SGHRS, CDR2 YFSETQ. V shed 2 bases and J 6 bases; nucleotides not matched to a gene: 7. CDR3 residues: CASSLGGQVDGYTF. As DNA, the CDR3 is TGCGCCAGCAGCTTAGGAGGACAGGTGGATGGCTACACCTTC.

The V gene is TRBV2, the J gene TRBJ1-2; D call uncertain. Germline V gives CDR1 SNHLY, CDR2 FYNNEI. This CDR3 has 14 residues. V was shortened by 2 bases and J by 4 bases, with 11 bases between the two germline ends. The CDR3 sequence is CASSEHSHLYGYTF. The CDR3 nucleotides read TGTGCCAGCAGTGAACACAGCCACCTCTATGGCTACACCTTC.

A few counts support this clone. This chain joins TRBV4-1 and TRBJ1-6; 10 nucleotides agree with TRBD1. The CDR3 sequence is 16 residues long. CDR1 and CDR2 from the germline V gene are MGHRA and YSYEKL. With 1 base clipped from V and 9 bases from J, the junction kept 6 bases outside the gene matches. CDR3 protein: CASSQGLGTGVSPLHF. Written as DNA, the CDR3 is TGCGCCAGCAGCCAAGGCCTCGGGACAGGGGTTTCACCCCTCCACTTT.

This sequence joins TRBV30 and TRBJ1-6; tentatively, D is TRBD1 (6 bases). The CDR3 totals 14 residues. The V gene lost 0 bases and the J gene lost 9 bases, with 12 bases spanning the gap. CDR1 is GTSNPN and CDR2 is SVGIG in the germline V gene (reference sequence). CDR3 protein: CAWSVQGGLSPLHF. The CDR3 DNA reads TGTGCCTGGAGTGTACAGGGTGGTCTTTCACCCCTCCACTTT.

The rearrangement joins TRBV19 to TRBJ2-2; D is uncertain. This CDR3 contains 15 residues. Looked up from germline, CDR1 is LNHDA and CDR2 is SQIVND (reference sequence). V was pared by 7 bases and J by 1 base, with 13 bases between. CDR3 coding DNA: TGTGCCAGTACCCCCCAGACGGGGAACACCGGGGAGCTGTTTTTT. Translated, it gives CASTPQTGNTGELFF.

V and J are TRBV9 and TRBJ1-2; TRBD1 matches 7 bases. Germline trimming cut 1 base from V and 4 bases from J; bases unmatched to any gene: 10. The CDR3 covers 16 residues. CDR1 is SGDLS, CDR2 YYNGEE, per germline. CDR3 region: CASSVTGDSTSYGYTF. The CDR3, as DNA: TGTGCCAGCAGCGTAACAGGGGACAGCACAAGCTATGGCTACACCTTC.

The chain combines TRBV18 with TRBJ2-5; D unresolved. Germline V gene sequence: CDR1 KGHSH, CDR2 LQKENI. Trimming removed 5 bases from V and 1 base from J, with 2 bases in between. CDR3 length equals 11 residues. CDR3 bases: TGTGCCAGCTCAACCCAAGAGACCCAGTACTTC. Amino acid sequence: CASSTQETQYF. The full variable domain, in which reference TRBV18 and TRBJ2-5 provide the parts outside the CDR3, is NAGVMQNPRHLVRRRGQEARLRCSPMKGHSHVYWYRQLPEEGLKFMVYLQKENIIDESGMPKERFSAEFPKEGPSILRIQQVVRGDSAAYFCASSTQETQYFGPGTRLLVL.

J is TRBJ1-1 and V is TRBV7-9; 9 bases are a match to TRBD1. After removal of 1 base from V and 4 bases from J, the junction contained 7 bases not matched to a gene. The CDR3 is 16 residues long. The germline V gene encodes CDR1 SEHNR and CDR2 FQNEAQ (reference sequence). CDR3 nucleotide sequence: TGTGCCAGCAGCTTAGGAGGGACAGGGAAACCCACTGAAGCTTTCTTT. Translated, it gives CASSLGGTGKPTEAFF.

This clone appeared once. The chain has TRBV7-6 and TRBJ2-3, with D perhaps assigned TRBD1 or TRBD2 (6 bases each). The CDR3 contains 15 residues. V gave up 2 bases and J gave up 5 bases, with 14 bases separating them. Germline V lookup: CDR1 SGHVS, CDR2 FNYEAQ. CDR3 bases: TGTGCCAGCAGCTTAAGGGGGGCAGTCAGAGATACGCAGTATTTT. Translated: CASSLRGAVRDTQYF.

The DNA for the CDR3 is TGTGCCGGGAGGGTACTGAACACCGGGGAGCTGTTTTTT. Translated: CAGRVLNTGELFF. The V gene is TRBV6-6, the J gene TRBJ2-2, with 7 bases lining up with TRBD2. Germline V lookup: CDR1 MNHNY, CDR2 SVGAGI (reference sequence). The CDR3 contains 13 residues. V lost 11 bases and J lost 1; bases outside the gene matches: 4.

The rearrangement joins TRBV5-1 to TRBJ2-3, with 7 bases lining up with TRBD1. The CDR3 is 14 amino acids. After removal of 6 bases from V and 3 bases from J, the junction contained 7 bases not matched to a gene. CDR1 SGHRS and CDR2 YFSETQ come from the germline V gene. The CDR3 region is CASNPGQRTDTQYF. The DNA for the CDR3 is TGCGCCAGCAACCCGGGACAGAGAACAGATACGCAGTATTTT.

The gene calls are TRBV18 and TRBJ2-5; tentative D call: TRBD2 (6 bases). Trimming shortened V by 1 base and J by 2 bases, and 11 bases separated the two germline ends. CDR1 and CDR2 (germline): KGHSH, LQKENI. This CDR3 is 15 amino acids long. The CDR3 DNA reads as TGTGCCAGCTCACCACGATCCGGGGGACAAGAGACCCAGTACTTC. Residues: CASSPRSGGQETQYF.

About this clone: Germline and junction disagree at one end, which may indicate a read error. This chain joins TRBV7-7 and TRBJ2-3; D ambiguous. The CDR3 spans 13 residues. Germline V CDR1 and CDR2: SSHAT, FNYEAQ (reference sequence). The CDR3 spells CASSLGQADTQYF. CDR3 nucleotides: TGTGCTAGCAGCTTAGGTCAGGCAGATACGCAGTATTTT.

This chain joins TRBV5-6 and TRBJ1-1, with D tentatively TRBD1 (5 bases). CDR3 size: 16 residues. Per the germline V gene, CDR1 is SGHDT and CDR2 is YYEEEE. V dropped 4 bases and J dropped 7 bases, with 23 bases sitting between them. The CDR3 loop reads CASSPVILRGGSEAFF. CDR3 DNA: TGTGCCAGCAGCCCCGTTATCTTAAGGGGAGGGAGTGAAGCTTTCTTT.

This clone appeared a few times. V is TRBV29-1 and J is TRBJ1-1; D is ambiguous. V was clipped by 1 base and J by 6 bases, with 15 bases between them. Germline V CDR1 and CDR2: SQVTM, ANQGSEA. The CDR3 covers 14 residues. DNA for the CDR3: TGCAGCGTTGAAGGTGCCTCCGCGATGGCTGAAGCTTTCTTT. This codes for CSVEGASAMAEAFF.

The chain recombines TRBV12-5 with TRBJ1-1; D uncertain. Trimming removed 8 bases at V and 5 bases at J, with 12 bases between. The CDR3 runs 12 residues. Germline V gene data show CDR1 as LGHNT and CDR2 as FRNRAP. DNA of the CDR3: TGTGCTAGTACCGGGTTTGTTACTGAAGCTTTCTTT. Translated: CASTGFVTEAFF.

The CDR3, as DNA: TGTGCCAGCAGTGCCGGGACTAGCGGGGGCACAGATACGCAGTATTTT. It codes for CASSAGTSGGTDTQYF. The chain recombines TRBV6-4 with TRBJ2-3; 13 bases map to TRBD2. The CDR3 spans 16 residues. In germline, CDR1 is MRHNA, CDR2 SNTAGT. V lost 4 bases and J lost 1; bases outside the gene matches: 2.